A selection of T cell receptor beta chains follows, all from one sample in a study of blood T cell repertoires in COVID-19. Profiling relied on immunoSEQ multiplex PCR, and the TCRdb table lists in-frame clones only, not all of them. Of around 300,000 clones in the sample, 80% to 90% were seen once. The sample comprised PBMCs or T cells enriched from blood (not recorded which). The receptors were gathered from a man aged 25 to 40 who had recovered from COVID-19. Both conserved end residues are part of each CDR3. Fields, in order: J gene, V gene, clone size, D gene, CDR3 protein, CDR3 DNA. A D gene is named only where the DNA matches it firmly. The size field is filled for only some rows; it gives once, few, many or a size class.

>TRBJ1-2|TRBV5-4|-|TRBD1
CASSLRTGTYGYTF
TGTGCCAGCAGCCTTCGGACAGGGACCTATGGCTACACCTTC
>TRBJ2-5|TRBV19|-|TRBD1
CASSPRQGPFQETQYF
TGTGCCAGTAGTCCCAGACAGGGGCCTTTTCAAGAGACCCAGTACTTC
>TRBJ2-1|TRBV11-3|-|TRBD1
CASSPQGAYNEQFF
TGTGCCAGCAGTCCGCAGGGGGCGTACAATGAGCAGTTCTTC
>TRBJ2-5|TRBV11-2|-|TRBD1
CASRQWYRGETQYF
TGTGCCAGCAGGCAGTGGTACAGGGGGGAGACCCAGTACTTC
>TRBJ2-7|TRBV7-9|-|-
CASSLFGRTGSLTYEQYF
TGTGCCAGCAGCTTATTCGGCCGAACAGGGTCGTTGACCTACGAGCAGTACTTC
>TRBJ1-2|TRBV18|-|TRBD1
CASSPLAGQGGYGYTF
TGTGCCAGCTCACCACTCGCCGGACAGGGGGGCTATGGCTACACCTTC
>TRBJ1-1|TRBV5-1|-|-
CASSWGQWAPEAFF
TGCGCCAGCAGCTGGGGCCAGTGGGCCCCCGAAGCTTTCTTT
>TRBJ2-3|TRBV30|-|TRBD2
CAWRYLAASTDTQYF
TGTGCCTGGAGGTATCTAGCGGCTAGCACAGATACGCAGTATTTT
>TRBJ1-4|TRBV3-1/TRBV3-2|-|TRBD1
CASSRGQGTNEKLFF
TGTGCCAGCAGCCGCGGACAGGGCACCAATGAAAAACTGTTTTTT
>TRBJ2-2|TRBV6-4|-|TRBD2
CASTAGDTGELFF
TGTGCCAGCACAGCGGGGGACACCGGGGAGCTGTTTTTT
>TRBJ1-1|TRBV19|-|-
CASTGGPEAFF
TGTGCCAGTACGGGGGGGCCTGAAGCTTTCTTT
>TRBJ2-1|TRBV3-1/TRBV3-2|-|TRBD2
CASSQDFSGGYNEQFF
TGTGCCAGCAGCCAAGATTTTAGCGGGGGGTACAATGAGCAGTTCTTC
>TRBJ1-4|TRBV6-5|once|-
CASSFPPGLVEKLFF
TGTGCCAGCAGTTTCCCCCCAGGGTTGGTTGAAAAACTGTTTTTT
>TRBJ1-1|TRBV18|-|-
CASSPQGGTEAFF
TGTGCCAGCTCACCACAGGGAGGAACTGAAGCTTTCTTT
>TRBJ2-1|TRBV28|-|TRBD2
CASSFPTSGRTNEQFF
TGTGCCAGCAGTTTCCCGACTAGCGGGCGTACGAATGAGCAGTTCTTC
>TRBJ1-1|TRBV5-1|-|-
CASSEGIKENTEAFF
TGCGCCAGCAGCGAGGGCATCAAGGAGAACACTGAAGCTTTCTTT
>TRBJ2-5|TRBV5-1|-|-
CASRAQGSQETQYF
TGCGCCAGCCGAGCCCAGGGGTCACAAGAGACCCAGTACTTC
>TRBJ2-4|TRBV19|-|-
CASSMVQGGIQYF
TGTGCCAGTAGTATGGTACAGGGTGGCATTCAGTACTTC
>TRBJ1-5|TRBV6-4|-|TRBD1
CARGQGARQPQHF
TGTGCCAGAGGACAGGGGGCAAGGCAGCCCCAGCATTTT
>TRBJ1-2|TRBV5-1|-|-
CASSLDGGYGYTF
TGCGCCAGCAGCTTGGACGGGGGCTATGGCTACACCTTC
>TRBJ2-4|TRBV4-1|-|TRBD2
CASSQGAGKNIQYF
TGCGCCAGCAGCCAAGGAGCGGGGAAAAACATTCAGTACTTC
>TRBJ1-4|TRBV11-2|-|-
CASSSLDVIRGVEKLFF
TGTGCCAGCAGCTCGCTCGACGTTATTCGGGGAGTTGAAAAACTGTTTTTT
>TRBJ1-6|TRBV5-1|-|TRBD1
CASSLGTGAGSPLHF
TGCGCCAGCAGCTTGGGAACAGGGGCTGGATCACCCCTCCACTTT
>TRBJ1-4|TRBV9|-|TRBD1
CASSVQSGGLNEKLFF
TGTGCCAGCAGCGTCCAGTCAGGGGGCCTAAATGAAAAACTGTTTTTT
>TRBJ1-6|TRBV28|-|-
CASSPQLDSSPLHF
TGTGCCAGCAGTCCGCAGTTGGACTCTTCACCCCTCCACTTT
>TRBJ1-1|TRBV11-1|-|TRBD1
CASSKDRVGTEAFF
TGTGCCAGCAGCAAGGACAGGGTTGGCACTGAAGCTTTCTTT
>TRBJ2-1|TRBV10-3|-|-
CAISAGSEQFF
TGTGCCATCAGTGCGGGGTCTGAGCAGTTCTTC
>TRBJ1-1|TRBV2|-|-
CASSLTYLEAFF
TGTGCCAGCAGTCTGACTTACCTTGAGGCTTTCTTT
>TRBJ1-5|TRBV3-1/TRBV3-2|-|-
CASSQDWGVQPQHF
TGTGCCAGCAGCCAAGATTGGGGAGTTCAGCCCCAGCATTTT
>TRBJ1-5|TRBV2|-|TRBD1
CASSQTGEYQPQHF
TGTGCCAGCAGCCAGACAGGGGAGTATCAGCCCCAGCATTTT
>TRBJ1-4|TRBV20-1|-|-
CSASMMAGLTNEKLFF
TGCAGTGCTAGTATGATGGCAGGGTTGACTAATGAAAAACTGTTTTTT
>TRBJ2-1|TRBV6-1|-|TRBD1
CASSETGTELDEQFF
TGTGCCAGCAGTGAGACCGGGACAGAACTGGATGAGCAGTTCTTC
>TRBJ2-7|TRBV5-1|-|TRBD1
CASSLEDRVYEQYF
TGCGCCAGCAGCTTGGAAGACAGGGTCTACGAGCAGTACTTC
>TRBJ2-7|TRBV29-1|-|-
CSAGPAYEQYF
TGCAGCGCTGGGCCAGCCTACGAGCAGTACTTC
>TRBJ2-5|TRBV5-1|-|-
CASSLRAGVETQYF
TGCGCCAGCAGCTTGAGGGCAGGGGTTGAGACCCAGTACTTC
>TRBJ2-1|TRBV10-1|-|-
CASSSLEGSEQFF
TGCGCCAGCAGTAGCCTGGAAGGGAGTGAGCAGTTCTTC
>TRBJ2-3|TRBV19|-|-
CASSVWSSRADTQYF
TGTGCCAGTAGTGTGTGGAGCTCACGTGCGGATACGCAGTATTTT
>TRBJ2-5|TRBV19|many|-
CASSPTRGETQYF
TGTGCCAGTAGTCCGACCAGGGGAGAGACCCAGTACTTC
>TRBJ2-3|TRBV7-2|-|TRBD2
CASSPTLASGVRDTQYF
TGTGCCAGCAGCCCCACCCTTGCTAGCGGGGTCCGAGATACGCAGTATTTT
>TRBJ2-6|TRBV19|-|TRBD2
CASSIGTSGGTGANVLTF
TGTGCCAGTAGTATTGGGACTAGCGGGGGGACCGGGGCCAACGTCCTGACTTTC
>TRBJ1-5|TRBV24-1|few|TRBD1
CATSDPRQGRGPQHF
TGTGCCACCAGTGATCCTCGACAGGGAAGGGGGCCCCAGCATTTT
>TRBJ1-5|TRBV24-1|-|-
CATKAGPNQPQHF
TGTGCCACCAAGGCAGGGCCCAATCAGCCCCAGCATTTT